The present T cell receptor (beta chain) was sequenced within a study of shared clonotypes between healthy human individuals. V was clipped by 3 bases and J by 6 bases, with 7 bases between them. The CDR3 totals 12 residues. Germline V gives CDR1 MDHEN, CDR2 SYDVKM. Details on this clone: Other DNA sequences in the sample encode the same CDR3.

Assay: immunoSEQ multiplex PCR; the TCRdb copy retains only in-frame clones and omits some. In the table there are some 480,000 clones, around 80% of which are singletons. The TCR was taken from a woman in her thirties or forties in good health. Some clones in this sample may be carry-over from other donors' samples. V usage is TRBV28 and J usage is TRBJ2-3; D uncertain. Material for sequencing was PBMCs. CDR3 nucleotides: TGTGCCAGCAGTTTGCCCCGCGATACGCAGTATTTT. It encodes CASSLPRDTQYF. Full variable domain (missing parts from reference TRBV28 and TRBJ2-3): DVKVTQSSRYLVKRTGEKVFLECVQDMDHENMFWYRQDPGLGLRLIYFSYDVKMKEKGDIPEGYSVSREKKERFSLILESASTNQTSMYLCASSLPRDTQYFGPGTRLTVL.